This is a list of T cell receptor beta chains from one sample in a study of cytomegalovirus exposure and HLA in healthy donors. Only in-frame clones appear in the TCRdb table, and some are missing; sequencing was by immunoSEQ multiplex PCR. The sample yields around 120,000 clones, 65% to 90% seen once. The specimen sequenced was PBMCs. The source of these receptors is a girl aged 2 to 9 in good health and CMV-seronegative. Both conserved end residues are part of each CDR3. A D gene is named only where the DNA matches it firmly. A clone size is listed for some rows: how often the clone was seen (once, few, many), or a class if it is expanded.

d_call | clone_size | j_call | v_call | cdr3_aa | cdr3_nt
NA | NA | TRBJ1-1 | TRBV30 | CAWSLGGSTEAFF | TGTGCCTGGAGTCTAGGGGGTTCCACTGAAGCTTTCTTT
NA | once | TRBJ1-5 | TRBV28 | CASMPPVNQPQHF | TGTGCCAGCATGCCGCCAGTCAATCAGCCCCAGCATTTT
NA | NA | TRBJ2-5 | TRBV9 | CASSVAPVRVGETQYF | TGTGCCAGCAGCGTAGCCCCTGTCAGGGTAGGAGAGACCCAGTACTTC
NA | NA | TRBJ1-2 | TRBV6-5 | CASSYGPGANYGYTF | TGTGCCAGCAGTTATGGACCAGGGGCTAACTATGGCTACACCTTC
NA | NA | TRBJ2-4 | TRBV10-3 | CAISETPEGKNIQYF | TGTGCCATCAGTGAGACCCCGGAGGGCAAAAACATTCAGTACTTC
TRBD2 | NA | TRBJ2-7 | TRBV13 | CASRRLGTSDEQYF | TGTGCCAGCCGCCGGCTGGGGACTAGCGACGAGCAGTACTTC
NA | once | TRBJ1-1 | TRBV4-3 | CASSQAGPRQAGDTEAFF | TGCGCCAGCAGCCAGGCAGGACCCCGACAGGCGGGGGACACTGAAGCTTTCTTT
NA | NA | TRBJ1-1 | TRBV4-1 | CASSHGQGRNTEAFF | TGCGCCAGCAGCCACGGCCAGGGGCGAAACACTGAAGCTTTCTTT
NA | NA | TRBJ1-4 | TRBV20-1 | CSVRGNEKLFF | TGCAGCGTCAGGGGAAATGAAAAACTGTTTTTT
NA | NA | TRBJ1-6 | TRBV30 | CALHQGGAYSPLHF | TGTGCCCTACACCAGGGAGGTGCATATTCACCCCTCCACTTT
NA | NA | TRBJ1-3 | TRBV19 | CASSIGPWRKVAGNTIYF | TGTGCCAGTAGTATTGGGCCATGGAGGAAGGTTGCTGGAAACACCATATATTTT
NA | NA | TRBJ2-7 | TRBV7-2 | CASSDRGGWTYEQYF | TGTGCCAGCAGCGACCGCGGGGGCTGGACCTACGAGCAGTACTTC
NA | NA | TRBJ1-5 | TRBV2 | CASEDSSNQPQHF | TGTGCCAGTGAGGACAGTAGCAATCAGCCCCAGCATTTT
NA | few | TRBJ1-1 | TRBV5-3 | CARLFGPVNTEAFF | TGTGCCAGACTTTTCGGTCCGGTGAACACTGAAGCTTTCTTT
TRBD2 | once | TRBJ2-7 | TRBV5-6 | CASSLYSGGTYEQYF | TGTGCCAGCAGCTTGTACAGCGGGGGGACCTACGAGCAGTACTTC
TRBD2 | NA | TRBJ2-3 | TRBV5-1 | CASSLEVAGFTDTQYF | TGCGCCAGCAGCTTGGAAGTAGCGGGTTTTACAGATACGCAGTATTTT
TRBD1 | NA | TRBJ1-2 | TRBV28 | CASLTLTGYGQGYGYTF | TGTGCCAGCCTGACTTTAACGGGTTACGGACAGGGCTATGGCTACACCTTC
NA | NA | TRBJ2-1 | TRBV5-1 | CASKWAEGYNEQFF | TGCGCCAGTAAATGGGCAGAGGGCTACAATGAGCAGTTCTTC
TRBD1 | NA | TRBJ1-1 | TRBV10-3 | CAISEFRTGALNTEAFF | TGTGCCATCAGTGAATTCCGGACAGGGGCTTTGAACACTGAAGCTTTCTTT
NA | NA | TRBJ2-7 | TRBV27 | CASSERGRSSYEQYF | TGTGCCAGCTCCGAACGGGGTCGGAGCTCCTACGAGCAGTACTTC
NA | NA | TRBJ2-5 | TRBV5-8 | CASSGWGLLDQETQYF | TGTGCCAGCAGTGGTTGGGGACTCCTGGACCAAGAGACCCAGTACTTC
NA | once | TRBJ2-6 | TRBV19 | CASSILQVSGANVLTF | TGTGCCAGTAGTATCCTACAGGTCTCTGGGGCCAACGTCCTGACTTTC
TRBD1 | NA | TRBJ2-2 | TRBV29-1 | CSVQDRANTGELFF | TGCAGCGTTCAGGACAGGGCGAACACCGGGGAGCTGTTTTTT
TRBD2 | once | TRBJ2-1 | TRBV5-1 | CASRGGTSSYNEQFF | TGCGCCAGCAGGGGGGGGACTAGCTCCTACAATGAGCAGTTCTTC
TRBD2 | NA | TRBJ2-3 | TRBV5-1 | CASSRDYPDTQYF | TGCGCCAGCAGCCGGGACTACCCAGATACGCAGTATTTT
NA | NA | TRBJ1-1 | TRBV5-1 | CASSLRTRNTDAFF | TGCGCCAGCAGCTTACGAACCAGGAACACTGACGCTTTCTTT
NA | NA | TRBJ2-7 | TRBV2 | CASRQTYEQYF | TGTGCCAGCAGGCAAACTTACGAGCAGTACTTC
NA | NA | TRBJ2-1 | TRBV5-8 | CASSFWGRLDGKEQFF | TGTGCCAGCAGCTTTTGGGGGCGCCTCGATGGAAAGGAGCAGTTCTTC
NA | once | TRBJ1-6 | TRBV10-3 | CAISESEVALHF | TGTGCCATCAGTGAGTCGGAGGTAGCCCTCCACTTT
TRBD1 | NA | TRBJ2-2 | TRBV25-1 | CASSESRDRYTGELFF | TGTGCCAGCAGTGAATCTCGGGACAGATACACCGGGGAGCTGTTTTTT
TRBD1 | once | TRBJ1-5 | TRBV2 | CASKGGTGGGLQQPQHF | TGTGCCAGCAAAGGCGGGACAGGGGGTGGCCTACAGCAGCCCCAGCATTTT
NA | NA | TRBJ1-1 | TRBV7-2 | CASSFDSNTEAFF | TGTGCCAGCAGCTTCGACAGTAACACTGAAGCTTTCTTT
TRBD2 | NA | TRBJ2-7 | TRBV4-1 | CASSQDPKTSGRGYEQYF | TGCGCCAGCAGCCAAGATCCCAAGACTAGCGGGAGAGGGTACGAGCAGTACTTC
TRBD2 | NA | TRBJ2-7 | TRBV28 | CASSPTGTRVDEQYF | TGTGCCAGCAGTCCTACCGGGACTAGAGTCGACGAGCAGTACTTC
TRBD1 | NA | TRBJ2-5 | TRBV7-7 | CASSLRTGQETQYF | TGTGCTAGCAGCTTGAGGACAGGGCAAGAGACCCAGTACTTC
TRBD1 | NA | TRBJ2-3 | TRBV5-6 | CASSTSDRVIDTQYF | TGTGCCAGCAGCACCTCGGACAGGGTGATAGATACGCAGTATTTT
NA | NA | TRBJ2-7 | TRBV4-1 | CASSQDRAGVFYEQYF | TGCGCCAGCAGCCAAGATAGAGCGGGTGTGTTCTACGAGCAGTACTTC
NA | NA | TRBJ2-3 | TRBV4-3 | CASSQDWMFGSYTDTQYF | TGCGCCAGCAGCCAAGATTGGATGTTCGGGAGCTACACAGATACGCAGTATTTT
TRBD2 | NA | TRBJ2-5 | TRBV7-3 | CASSWGGGRQETQYF | TGTGCCAGCAGCTGGGGCGGGGGGCGCCAAGAGACCCAGTACTTC
NA | NA | TRBJ2-6 | TRBV7-9 | CASSLAPAGANVLTF | TGTGCCAGCAGCTTGGCCCCCGCCGGGGCCAACGTCCTGACTTTC
NA | NA | TRBJ2-7 | TRBV7-2 | CASSLAGGPGRREQYF | TGTGCCAGCAGCTTAGCGGGGGGGCCCGGTCGTCGCGAGCAGTACTTC
NA | NA | TRBJ2-7 | TRBV2 | CAGNAGLSYEQYF | TGTGCCGGCAATGCAGGTCTTTCCTACGAGCAGTACTTC
TRBD2 | NA | TRBJ2-5 | TRBV4-1 | CASSQGAGGLETQYF | TGCGCCAGCAGCCAAGGGGCGGGGGGGCTCGAGACCCAGTACTTC
NA | NA | TRBJ1-5 | TRBV4-1 | CASSQEAVGPQHF | TGCGCCAGCAGCCAAGAAGCGGTAGGGCCCCAGCATTTT
NA | NA | TRBJ2-7 | TRBV1 | CTSSQDVARPGKKQQYF | TGCACCAGCAGCCAGGATGTTGCAAGGCCAGGGAAGAAACAGCAGTACTTC
NA | few | TRBJ1-3 | TRBV9 | CASSATDFSGNTIYF | TGTGCCAGCAGCGCGACAGATTTCTCTGGAAACACCATATATTTT
TRBD1 | NA | TRBJ2-7 | TRBV4-3 | CASSQGQGTYEQYF | TGCGCCAGCAGCCAGGGACAGGGGACCTACGAGCAGTACTTC
NA | NA | TRBJ2-5 | TRBV2 | CASSEIRPGIDAETQYF | TGTGCCAGCAGCGAAATCCGGCCGGGGATTGATGCGGAGACCCAGTACTTC
TRBD1 | NA | TRBJ2-1 | TRBV13 | CASSSRKDRGAYPYNEQFF | TGTGCCAGCAGCTCGAGAAAGGACAGGGGGGCCTATCCGTACAATGAGCAGTTCTTC
NA | NA | TRBJ1-1 | TRBV5-1 | CASSSTGGTEAFF | TGCGCCAGCAGCTCGACCGGCGGCACTGAAGCTTTCTTT
TRBD2 | NA | TRBJ2-7 | TRBV30 | CAWSPGGPLSYEQYF | TGTGCCTGGAGCCCGGGGGGGCCTTTGTCCTACGAGCAGTACTTC
TRBD1 | few | TRBJ1-1 | TRBV5-5 | CASSFRQGWTEAFF | TGTGCCAGCAGCTTCAGACAGGGCTGGACTGAAGCTTTCTTT
NA | NA | TRBJ1-2 | TRBV2 | CASRGDTEVYGYTF | TGTGCCAGCAGGGGGGACACCGAAGTCTATGGCTACACCTTC